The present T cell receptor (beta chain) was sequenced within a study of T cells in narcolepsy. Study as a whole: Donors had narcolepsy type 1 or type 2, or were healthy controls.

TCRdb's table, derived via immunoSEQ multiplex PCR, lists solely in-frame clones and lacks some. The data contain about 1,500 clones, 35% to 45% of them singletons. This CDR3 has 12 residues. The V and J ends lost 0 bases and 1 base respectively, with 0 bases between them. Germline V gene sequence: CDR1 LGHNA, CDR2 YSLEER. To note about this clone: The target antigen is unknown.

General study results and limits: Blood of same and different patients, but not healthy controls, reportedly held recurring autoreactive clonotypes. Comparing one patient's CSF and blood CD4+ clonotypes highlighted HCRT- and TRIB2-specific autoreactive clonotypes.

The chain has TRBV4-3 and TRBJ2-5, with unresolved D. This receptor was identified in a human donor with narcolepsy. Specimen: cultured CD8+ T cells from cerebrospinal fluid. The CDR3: CASSQDQETQYF. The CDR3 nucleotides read TGCGCCAGCAGCCAAGACCAAGAGACCCAGTACTTC.